This T cell receptor (beta chain) was identified in a study of T cells after yellow fever vaccination (dated by TCRdb to between 2018 and 2021). With respect to the entire study: The SMART-Seq v4 Ultra Low Input RNA kit was used to prepare libraries from fractions with low cell numbers. The cohort comprised two healthy male donors, one aged 18 to 29 and one aged 30 to 39 years. To follow T-cell clones before and after primary and booster YFV17D yellow fever vaccination, bulk TCR alpha and beta repertoires were sequenced over time. Blood samples were taken at several timepoints before and after primary and secondary immunization, and bulk PBMC replicates and cell subsets were isolated. Broader findings and caveats from the paper: Computational filtering was needed because FACS-sorted repertoires could contain abundant contaminating clonotypes from the bulk population. A small fraction of clonotypes appeared in both the CD4 and CD8 compartments, likely as a result of convergent recombination. Most clones expanded after primary vaccination (almost 97% of CD4 and 70% to 90% of CD8) were re-detected after the booster, suggesting that broad memory maintenance occurred. The study included only two donors, which limits how far the findings can be generalized. The secondary T-cell response was weaker than the primary response but faster, peaking on day 5 instead of day 15.

The sample's treatment or condition, from its label and the paper: live attenuated yellow fever vaccine strain. A standard Ficoll-Paque protocol was used to isolate PBMCs from peripheral blood. Dynabeads CD4 and CD8 positive selection kits were used to isolate the CD4 and CD8 T-cell fractions. RNA was extracted with TriZol from bulk PBMCs, CD4 and CD8 fractions, and dextramer-positive and dextramer-negative fractions. This clonotype was counted many times. What this receptor recognizes is not known. No much larger clone exists at a distance of one base, and base qualities are not known. The CDR3 measures 13 amino acids from cysteine to phenylalanine. CDR3 DNA is the only sequence kept; it has 39 bases, read in frame from the first base. Trimmed from V: 7 bases; trimmed from J: 9 bases; junction bases lacking a gene match: 9. Synthesis of TCR cDNA relied on 5'RACE template switching, a step that introduced a universal primer site along with unique molecular identifiers. cDNA synthesis was primed from both the TCR alpha and TCR beta constant segments. Library amplification used two PCR steps, and the second PCR step added sample barcodes and sequencing adapters. Sequencing of libraries was done on Illumina HiSeq 2500 (2x100 bp) or NovaSeq (2x150 bp). Per the source publication's procedure: MIGEC handled demultiplexing of reads and collapsing into UMI consensus sequences, while MiXCR performed V(D)J alignment. Vaccine-responding clonotypes were identified with edgeR using replicate PBMC samples, with FDR below 0.01 and a log2 fold change above 5 up to day 15 being required. Bulk clonotypes were assigned CD4 or CD8 identity according to which sequenced CD4 or CD8 repertoire held them at higher abundance. In TCRdb, the public reads were trimmed at Q25 with fastp and aligned with MiXCR, with productive beta chains retained. Every entry covers one CDR3 protein and lists the most common genes and DNA from its rows. The V and J calls, along with clone size, are taken from TCRdb and not from the paper's own processing. Across this sample there are tens of thousands of distinct CDR3 sequences, with 7.4% seen only once. The leading ten clones occupy 30% to 45% of the sample.

The rearranged chain carries TRBV12-3 or TRBV12-4 and TRBJ2-1, with 7 bases in between that match TRBD2. This TCR was recovered from a man aged 30-40 years who received the YFV17D yellow fever vaccine. Sequenced here: CD8+ T cells sorted from PBMCs, sampled 15 days after the yellow fever booster vaccination. The CDR3 region reads CASTLAGWAEQFF. The nucleotides are TGTGCCAGCACCTTAGCGGGTTGGGCTGAGCAGTTCTTC.